Described below is a single T cell receptor (beta chain) sequence and its context. The target antigen is unknown. The CDR3 consists of 14 residues. V dropped 11 bases and J dropped 4 bases, with 17 bases sitting between them. The germline V gene encodes CDR1 LNHDA and CDR2 SQIVND (reference sequence). This record belongs to a study of T-cell memory formation after mild COVID-19. Notes on the study in general: Day 37-peaking second-wave clones had unconfirmed SARS-CoV-2 specificity. Prior to infection, memory already included some responding clones, suggesting cross-reactive memory joined. Later expanders leaned CD4+, whereas clones that contracted between day 15 and 85 were balanced CD4/CD8.

cDNA libraries for TCR alpha and TCR beta, carrying sample barcodes and UMIs, came from 5'RACE with constant-segment primers. TCRdb analysed the 5' RACE reads with MiXCR anew, one entry per CDR3 protein. The sample has around 340,000 distinct CDR3 sequences, 21% seen once. The specimen sequenced was PBMCs or a T cell subset sorted from them (not recorded which). The rearrangement uses TRBV19 and TRBJ2-2, with TRBD1 as a possible D gene (6 bases). This TCR was recovered from an adult woman who had mild COVID-19 (a few samples of this study predate the infection). Cell type and time point are not known. The CDR3 DNA follows: TGTGCCGGGAGACGGGACACGATCACCGGGGAGCTGTTTTTT. Amino acid sequence: CAGRRDTITGELFF.